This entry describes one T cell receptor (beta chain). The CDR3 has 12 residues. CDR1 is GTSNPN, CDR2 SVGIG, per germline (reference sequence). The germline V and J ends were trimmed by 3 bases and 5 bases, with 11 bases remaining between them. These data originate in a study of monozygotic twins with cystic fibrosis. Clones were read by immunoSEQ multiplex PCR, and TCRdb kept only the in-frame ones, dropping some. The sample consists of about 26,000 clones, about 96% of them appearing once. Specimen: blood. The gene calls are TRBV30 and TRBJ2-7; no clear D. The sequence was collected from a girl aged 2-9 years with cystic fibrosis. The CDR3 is CAWSSEFDEQYF. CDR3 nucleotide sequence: TGTGCCTGGAGCTCCGAGTTCGACGAGCAGTACTTC.